A single sample gave rise to the 16 T cell receptor beta chains below, sequenced in a study of shared clonotypes between healthy human individuals. Here immunoSEQ multiplex PCR was the method, and the copy in TCRdb shows in-frame clones only, minus some. This table holds around 690,000 clones, about 92% found once. The sequencing input was memory CD8+ T cells from PBMCs. Subset here: CD45RO+ cells pooled with CCR7-negative TemRA cells. The origin of the receptors is a man between 18 and 29 years old in good health. Some clones in this sample may be carry-over from other donors' samples.

This chain links TRBV15 with TRBJ1-3; D gene unclear. CDR3 length equals 15 residues. The V gene's germline CDR1 is LNHNV and CDR2 YYDKDF (reference sequence). V was cut by 5 bases and J by 0 bases, with 11 bases left in between. The CDR3 bases are TGTGCCACCAGCGAGGGTCCCAACTCTGGAAACACCATATATTTT. This codes for CATSEGPNSGNTIYF. Combining the CDR3 with reference TRBV15 and TRBJ1-3 gives the whole variable domain DAMVIQNPRYQVTQFGKPVTLSCSQTLNHNVMYWYQQKSSQAPKLLFHYYDKDFNNEADTPDNFQSRRPNTSFCFLDIRSPGLGDTAMYLCATSEGPNSGNTIYFGEGSWLTVV.

This chain links TRBV7-9 with TRBJ2-1, with 12 bases aligning to TRBD2. The CDR3 has 15 residues. V lost 7 bases, J lost 4 bases, and 5 bases stayed unmatched. Germline V gives CDR1 SEHNR, CDR2 FQNEAQ (reference sequence). The CDR3 is CASTWTSGTYNEQFF. CDR3 bases: TGTGCCAGCACCTGGACTAGCGGGACATACAATGAGCAGTTCTTC. Based on the CDR3 plus reference TRBV7-9 and TRBJ2-1, the full variable domain is DTGVSQNPRHKITKRGQNVTFRCDPISEHNRLYWYRQTLGQGPEFLTYFQNEAQLEKSRLLSDRFSAERPKGSFSTLEIQRTEQGDSAMYLCASTWTSGTYNEQFFGPGTRLTVL.

V usage is TRBV7-2 and J usage is TRBJ2-7; the D gene could be TRBD1 or TRBD2 (6 bases each). V dropped 3 bases and J dropped 0 bases, with 12 bases sitting between them. This CDR3 region has 15 residues. Germline CDR1 is SGHTA and CDR2 is FQGNSA. The CDR3 here is CASSLVGGGSYEQYF. CDR3 DNA sequence: TGTGCCAGCAGCTTGGTTGGAGGGGGCTCCTACGAGCAGTACTTC.

The chain combines TRBV19 with TRBJ2-1; 11 bases align to TRBD2. This CDR3 contains 16 residues. Losses at the gene ends were 4 bases for V and 3 bases for J; bases not matched to a gene: 5. The germline V gene has CDR1 LNHDA and CDR2 SQIVND (reference sequence). CDR3 protein: CASSTTSGNYYNEQFF. In nucleotides, the CDR3 is TGTGCCAGTAGTACGACTAGCGGGAACTACTACAATGAGCAGTTCTTC.

V usage is TRBV7-9 and J usage is TRBJ2-7; 9 bases line up with TRBD1. The CDR3 covers 12 residues. CDR1 is SEHNR and CDR2 is FQNEAQ in the germline V gene (reference sequence). Trimming removed 5 bases from V and 9 bases from J; junction bases left unmatched: 5. In nucleotides, the CDR3 is TGTGCCAGCAGCCCGGACAGGGGAAGGCAGTACTTC. Translation gives CASSPDRGRQYF.

This chain connects TRBV28 to TRBJ1-4, with a weak D call TRBD1 (5 bases). Per the germline V gene, CDR1 is MDHEN and CDR2 is SYDVKM. With 5 bases removed from V and 2 bases from J, the gap between germline ends came to 18 bases. CDR3 length: 17 residues. The CDR3 nucleotides read TGTGCCAGCAGTAAACTCAGGGCCCCGGAGACTAATGAAAAACTGTTTTTT. It encodes CASSKLRAPETNEKLFF. Using reference TRBV28 and TRBJ1-4 for the parts outside the CDR3, the full variable domain is DVKVTQSSRYLVKRTGEKVFLECVQDMDHENMFWYRQDPGLGLRLIYFSYDVKMKEKGDIPEGYSVSREKKERFSLILESASTNQTSMYLCASSKLRAPETNEKLFFGSGTQLSVL.

A single count supports this clone. This chain joins TRBV10-2 and TRBJ2-7, with D possibly being TRBD1 or TRBD2 (5 bases each). Germline values: CDR1 WSHSY, CDR2 SAAADI. CDR3 length: 13 residues. Deletions cut 4 bases from V and 4 bases from J, with 11 bases between. CDR3 bases: TGCGCCAGCAGTGGGGACCTCGGTTACGAGCAGTACTTC. Translating it yields CASSGDLGYEQYF.

The chain recombines TRBV4-1 with TRBJ2-5; a possible D gene is TRBD2 (5 bases). The CDR3 contains 14 residues. CDR1 is MGHRA, CDR2 YSYEKL, per germline. Trimming took off 4 bases at V and 5 bases at J, with 14 bases between the two ends. In DNA form, the CDR3 reads TGCGCCAGCAGCCTCCAGGACTGGCGGGAGACCCAGTACTTC. Translated, it gives CASSLQDWRETQYF.

The chain employs TRBV9 and TRBJ2-2, with D unclear. There are 16 residues in the CDR3. The V and J ends lost 2 bases and 1 base respectively, with 12 bases between them. CDR1 is SGDLS, CDR2 YYNGEE, per germline. The CDR3 reads CASSVPSLGNTGELFF. The CDR3 coding sequence is TGTGCCAGCAGCGTCCCTTCGCTTGGGAACACCGGGGAGCTGTTTTTT.

This clone showed up just a few times. The chain uses TRBV9 and TRBJ1-1, with no clear D. This CDR3 is built from 15 residues. Trimming took off 0 bases at V and 2 bases at J, with 11 bases between the two ends. Per germline, CDR1 SGDLS and CDR2 YYNGEE. The CDR3 protein is CASSVAGLANTEAFF. The CDR3 DNA reads TGTGCCAGCAGCGTAGCTGGACTTGCCAACACTGAAGCTTTCTTT.

The chain combines TRBV28 with TRBJ2-1, with 9 bases fitting TRBD2. The germline V gene has CDR1 MDHEN and CDR2 SYDVKM. The CDR3 is made up of 16 amino acids. The V and J ends lost 1 base and 2 bases, in that order; junction bases with no gene match: 3. This CDR3 reads CASSLLAGGTYNEQFF. The CDR3 bases are TGTGCCAGCAGTTTATTGGCGGGAGGGACCTACAATGAGCAGTTCTTC.

The table lists this clone with a count of one. The chain uses TRBV30 and TRBJ2-1, with D perhaps matching TRBD1 (5 bases). CDR1 is GTSNPN and CDR2 is SVGIG in the germline V gene (reference sequence). This CDR3 is 12 amino acids long. The V and J ends lost 0 bases and 8 bases respectively, with 8 bases between them. CDR3: CAWSVKGYEQFF. The DNA for the CDR3 is TGTGCCTGGAGTGTAAAGGGGTATGAGCAGTTCTTC.

This chain links TRBV27 with TRBJ1-5; maybe TRBD1 (5 bases). Trimming removed 4 bases at V and 3 bases at J, with 7 bases between. The V gene's germline CDR1 is MNHEY and CDR2 SMNVEV (reference sequence). The CDR3 sequence is 13 residues long. CDR3 region: CASSSGFNQPQHF. The CDR3 DNA is TGTGCCAGCAGTTCAGGGTTCAATCAGCCCCAGCATTTT.

The chain links TRBV9 to TRBJ2-1; TRBD2 matches 11 bases. Germline CDR1 reads SGDLS; CDR2 reads YYNGEE. The CDR3 spans 17 residues. The junction had 5 bases not matched to a gene; V was cut back by 3 bases and J by 0 bases. The CDR3 bases are TGTGCCAGCAGCGCAAGCCTAGCGGGAGGCTCCTACAATGAGCAGTTCTTC. Its translation: CASSASLAGGSYNEQFF.

The CDR3 DNA sequence: TGTGCCAGCAGCCCACGGACAGTACAAGAGACCCAGTACTTC. This translates into CASSPRTVQETQYF. The chain is built from TRBV6-5 and TRBJ2-5; a possible D gene is TRBD1 (6 bases). The V gene's germline CDR1 is MNHEY and CDR2 SVGAGI. This CDR3 contains 14 residues. V was pared by 6 bases and J by 2 bases, with 13 bases between.

The chain employs TRBV6-6 and TRBJ1-2; D gene uncertain. CDR1 and CDR2 from the germline V gene are MNHNY and SVGAGI (reference sequence). Trimming stripped 2 bases from V and 1 base from J, with 2 bases between. The CDR3 has 12 residues. The chain's CDR3 is CASSYDNYGYTF. CDR3 nucleotides: TGTGCCAGCAGTTACGATAACTATGGCTACACCTTC.